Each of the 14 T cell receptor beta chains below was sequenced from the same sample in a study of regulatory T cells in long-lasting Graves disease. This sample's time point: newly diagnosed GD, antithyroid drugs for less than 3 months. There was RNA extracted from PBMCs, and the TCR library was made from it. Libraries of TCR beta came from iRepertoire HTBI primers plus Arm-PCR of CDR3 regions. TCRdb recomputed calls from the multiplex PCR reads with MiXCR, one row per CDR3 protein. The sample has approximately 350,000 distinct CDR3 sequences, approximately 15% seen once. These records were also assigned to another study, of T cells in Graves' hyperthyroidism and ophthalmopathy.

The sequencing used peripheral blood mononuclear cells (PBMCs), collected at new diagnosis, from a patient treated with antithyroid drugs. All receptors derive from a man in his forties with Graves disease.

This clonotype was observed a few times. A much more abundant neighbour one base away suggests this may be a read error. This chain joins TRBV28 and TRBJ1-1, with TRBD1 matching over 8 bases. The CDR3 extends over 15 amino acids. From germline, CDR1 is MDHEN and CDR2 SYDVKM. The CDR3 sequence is CASSSPDRESTKAFF. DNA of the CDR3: TGTGCCAGCAGTTCCCCGGACAGGGAGAGCACTAAAGCTTTCTTT.

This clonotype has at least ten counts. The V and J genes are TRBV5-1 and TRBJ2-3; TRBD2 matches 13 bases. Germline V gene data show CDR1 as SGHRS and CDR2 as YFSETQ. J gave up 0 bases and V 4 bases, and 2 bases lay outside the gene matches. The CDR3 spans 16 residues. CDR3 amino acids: CASSQLAGGSTDTQYF. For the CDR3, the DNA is TGCGCCAGCAGCCAACTAGCGGGGGGGAGCACAGATACGCAGTATTTT.

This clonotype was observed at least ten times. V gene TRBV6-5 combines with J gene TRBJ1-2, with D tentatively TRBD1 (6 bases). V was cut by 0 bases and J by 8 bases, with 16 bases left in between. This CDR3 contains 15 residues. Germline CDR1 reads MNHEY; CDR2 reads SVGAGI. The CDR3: CASSYSWGGEEGYTF. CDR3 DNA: TGTGCCAGCAGTTACTCGTGGGGGGGCGAAGAAGGCTACACCTTC.

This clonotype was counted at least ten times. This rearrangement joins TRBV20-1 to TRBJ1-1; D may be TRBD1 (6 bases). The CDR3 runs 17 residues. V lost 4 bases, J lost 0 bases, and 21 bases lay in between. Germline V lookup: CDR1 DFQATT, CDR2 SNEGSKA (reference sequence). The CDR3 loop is CSANLRLTGYMNTEAFF. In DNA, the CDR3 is TGCAGTGCTAACTTGCGCCTCACAGGGTACATGAACACTGAAGCTTTCTTT.

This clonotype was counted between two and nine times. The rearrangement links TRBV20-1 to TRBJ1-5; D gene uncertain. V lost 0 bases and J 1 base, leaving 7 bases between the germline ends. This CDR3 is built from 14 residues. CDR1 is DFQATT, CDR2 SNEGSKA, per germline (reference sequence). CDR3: CSARDRRSNQPQHF. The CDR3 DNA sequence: TGCAGTGCTAGAGATCGCCGAAGCAATCAGCCCCAGCATTTT.

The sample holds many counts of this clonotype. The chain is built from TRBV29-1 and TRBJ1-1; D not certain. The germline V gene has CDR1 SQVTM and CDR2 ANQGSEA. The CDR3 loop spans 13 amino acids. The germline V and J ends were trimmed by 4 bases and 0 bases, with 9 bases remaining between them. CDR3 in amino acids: CSVATFMNTEAFF. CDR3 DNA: TGCAGCGTTGCCACCTTTATGAACACTGAAGCTTTCTTT.

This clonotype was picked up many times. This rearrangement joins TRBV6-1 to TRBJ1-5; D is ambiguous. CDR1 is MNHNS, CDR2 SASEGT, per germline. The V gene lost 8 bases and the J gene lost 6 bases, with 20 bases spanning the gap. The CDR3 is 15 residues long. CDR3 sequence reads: CASFTPLRYGQPQHF. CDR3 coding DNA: TGTGCCAGCTTTACTCCTTTGAGGTATGGTCAGCCCCAGCATTTT.

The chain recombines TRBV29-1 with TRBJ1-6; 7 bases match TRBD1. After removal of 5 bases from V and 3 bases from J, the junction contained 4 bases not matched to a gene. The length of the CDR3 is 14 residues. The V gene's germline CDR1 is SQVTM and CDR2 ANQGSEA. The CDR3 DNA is TGCAGCGTTCGGGACAGTAACTATAATTCACCCCTCCACTTT. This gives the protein CSVRDSNYNSPLHF.

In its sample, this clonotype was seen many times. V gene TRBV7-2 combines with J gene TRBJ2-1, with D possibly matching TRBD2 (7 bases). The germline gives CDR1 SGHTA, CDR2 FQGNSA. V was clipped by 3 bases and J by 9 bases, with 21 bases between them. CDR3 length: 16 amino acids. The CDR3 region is CASSFLLAVVGGEQFF. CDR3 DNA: TGTGCCAGCAGCTTCCTCCTAGCGGTTGTAGGGGGTGAGCAGTTCTTC.

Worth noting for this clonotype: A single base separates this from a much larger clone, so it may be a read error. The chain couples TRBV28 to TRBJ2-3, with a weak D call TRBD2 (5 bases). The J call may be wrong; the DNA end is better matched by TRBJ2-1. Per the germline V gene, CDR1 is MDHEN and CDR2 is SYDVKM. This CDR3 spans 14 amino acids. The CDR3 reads CASSLSGARSEQFF. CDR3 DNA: TGTGCCAGCAGCTTGAGCGGCGCGAGGAGTGAGCAGTTCTTC.

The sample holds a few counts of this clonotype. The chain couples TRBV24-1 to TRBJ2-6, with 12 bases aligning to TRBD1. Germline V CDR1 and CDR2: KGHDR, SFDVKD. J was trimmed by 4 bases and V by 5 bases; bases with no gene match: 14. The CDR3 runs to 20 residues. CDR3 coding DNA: TGTGCCACCAGTGCTCCCCTGGGACAGGGGGCGAAAGAGGGGGCCAACGTCCTGACTTTC. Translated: CATSAPLGQGAKEGANVLTF.

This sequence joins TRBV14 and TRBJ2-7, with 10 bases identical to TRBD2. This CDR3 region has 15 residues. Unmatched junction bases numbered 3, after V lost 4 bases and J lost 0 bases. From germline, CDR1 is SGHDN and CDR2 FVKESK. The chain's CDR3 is CASSPTSGPSYEQYF. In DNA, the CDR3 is TGTGCCAGCAGCCCGACTAGCGGGCCCTCCTACGAGCAGTACTTC.

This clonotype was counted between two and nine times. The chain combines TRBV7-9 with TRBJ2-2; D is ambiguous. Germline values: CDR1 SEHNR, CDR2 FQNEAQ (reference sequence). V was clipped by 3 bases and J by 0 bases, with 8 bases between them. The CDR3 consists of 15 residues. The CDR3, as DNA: TGTGCCAGCAGCTTTACAGAACCGAACACCGGGGAGCTGTTTTTT. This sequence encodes CASSFTEPNTGELFF. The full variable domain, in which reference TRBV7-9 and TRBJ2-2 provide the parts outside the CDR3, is DTGVSQNPRHKITKRGQNVTFRCDPISEHNRLYWYRQTLGQGPEFLTYFQNEAQLEKSRLLSDRFSAERPKGSFSTLEIQRTEQGDSAMYLCASSFTEPNTGELFFGEGSRLTVL.

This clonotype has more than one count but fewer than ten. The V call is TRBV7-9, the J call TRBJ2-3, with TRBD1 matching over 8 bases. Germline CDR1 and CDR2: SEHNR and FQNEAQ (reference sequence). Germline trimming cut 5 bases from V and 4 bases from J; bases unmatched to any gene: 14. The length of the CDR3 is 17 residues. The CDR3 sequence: CASSVDLIRGRPDTQYF. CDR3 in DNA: TGTGCCAGCAGCGTCGACCTCATCAGGGGGCGCCCAGATACGCAGTATTTT. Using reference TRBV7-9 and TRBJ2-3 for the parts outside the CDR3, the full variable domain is DTGVSQNPRHKITKRGQNVTFRCDPISEHNRLYWYRQTLGQGPEFLTYFQNEAQLEKSRLLSDRFSAERPKGSFSTLEIQRTEQGDSAMYLCASSVDLIRGRPDTQYFGPGTRLTVL.